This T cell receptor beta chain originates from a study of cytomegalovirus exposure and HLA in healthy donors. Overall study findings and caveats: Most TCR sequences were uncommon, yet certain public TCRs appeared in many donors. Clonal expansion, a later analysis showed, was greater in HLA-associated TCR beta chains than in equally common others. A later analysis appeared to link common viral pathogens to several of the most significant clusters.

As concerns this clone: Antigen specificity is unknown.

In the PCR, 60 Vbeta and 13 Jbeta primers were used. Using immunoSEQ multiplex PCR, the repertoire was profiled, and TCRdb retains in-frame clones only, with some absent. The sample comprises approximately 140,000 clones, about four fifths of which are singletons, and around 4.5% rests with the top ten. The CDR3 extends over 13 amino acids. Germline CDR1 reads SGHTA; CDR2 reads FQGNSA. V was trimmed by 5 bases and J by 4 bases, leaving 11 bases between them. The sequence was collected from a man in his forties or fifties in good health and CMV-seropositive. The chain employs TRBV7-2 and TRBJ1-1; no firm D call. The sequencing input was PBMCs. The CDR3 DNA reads TGTGCCAGCAGCCTTGATCGGGGCACTGAAGCTTTCTTT. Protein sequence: CASSLDRGTEAFF. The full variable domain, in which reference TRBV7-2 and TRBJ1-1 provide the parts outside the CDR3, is GAGVSQSPSNKVTEKGKDVELRCDPISGHTALYWYRQSLGQGLEFLIYFQGNSAPDKSGLPSDRFSAERTGGSVSTLTIQRTQQEDSAVYLCASSLDRGTEAFFGQGTRLTVV.